This entry lists 15 T cell receptor beta chains sequenced from one sample in a study of post-analysis software for immune sequencing data. Findings of the study overall: TRBV5-6, TRBV5-1 and TRBV20-1 belonged to a set of a few TRBV segments that were more frequent in patients than controls.

Antigens for these TCRs are unknown. Sequencing libraries made from TCR beta cDNA carried unique molecular identifiers. TCRdb itself ran the PCR reads through MiXCR, one entry per CDR3 protein. The sample lists more than 450,000 distinct CDR3 sequences; roughly 34% were seen once. Sample: blood. The receptors were sampled from a girl aged 2-17 years with multiple sclerosis.

The gene calls are TRBV4-1 and TRBJ2-1, with D possibly matching TRBD2 (6 bases). Per germline, CDR1 MGHRA and CDR2 YSYEKL. Trimming cost V 4 bases and J 3 bases, with 13 bases left between them. This CDR3 region has 15 residues. The CDR3 region has the DNA TGCGCCAGCAGCCCTCAAGCGGGTATCTACAATGAGCAGTTCTTC. As protein: CASSPQAGIYNEQFF.

This clonotype was recorded at least ten times. The chain links TRBV5-1 to TRBJ2-3; D gene ambiguous. V was pared by 4 bases and J by 6 bases, with 9 bases between. From germline, CDR1 is SGHRS and CDR2 YFSETQ. This CDR3 spans 12 amino acids. The CDR3 protein is CASSTDGDTQYF. The CDR3, as DNA: TGCGCCAGCAGCACCGACGGCGATACGCAGTATTTT. The entire variable domain, with the rest obtained from reference TRBV5-1 and TRBJ2-3, is as follows: KAGVTQTPRYLIKTRGQQVTLSCSPISGHRSVSWYQQTPGQGLQFLFEYFSETQRNKGNFPGRFSGRQFSNSRSEMNVSTLELGDSALYLCASSTDGDTQYFGPGTRLTVL.

The gene calls are TRBV20-1 and TRBJ1-1, with D unresolved. V was shortened by 5 bases and J by 1 base, with 20 bases between the two germline ends. Germline V gene data show CDR1 as DFQATT and CDR2 as SNEGSKA (reference sequence). This CDR3 region has 16 residues. The CDR3 DNA sequence: TGCAGTGCTCCCCCCCCCATCAAAGCCAAGAACACTGAAGCTTTCTTT. Amino acid sequence: CSAPPPIKAKNTEAFF.

The chain combines TRBV6-5 with TRBJ2-2, with 10 bases lining up with TRBD1. The CDR3 consists of 14 residues. CDR1 and CDR2 (germline): MNHEY, SVGAGI. The V gene end was trimmed by 6 bases and the J gene end by 6 bases; junction bases not matched to a gene: 4. CDR3 coding DNA: TGTGCCAGCAGATTCGGGACAGGGGCCGGGGAGCTGTTTTTT. This encodes CASRFGTGAGELFF.

J is TRBJ1-4 and V is TRBV3-1; the D is unclear. The CDR3 is 14 amino acids. The V end lost 0 bases, the J end lost 5 bases, and 7 bases lay between the germline ends. Germline CDR1 reads LGHDT; CDR2 reads YNNKEL (reference sequence). CDR3 residues: CASSQEWKNEKLFF. CDR3 in DNA: TGTGCCAGCAGCCAAGAGTGGAAAAATGAAAAACTGTTTTTT. Supplemented by reference TRBV3-1 and TRBJ1-4, the full variable domain reads DTAVSQTPKYLVTQMGNDKSIKCEQNLGHDTMYWYKQDSKKFLKIMFSYNNKELIINETVPNRFSPKSPDKAHLNLHINSLELGDSAVYFCASSQEWKNEKLFFGSGTQLSVL.

This clonotype came up many times. V gene TRBV29-1 combines with J gene TRBJ2-7; 9 bases map to TRBD1. There are 15 residues in the CDR3. V lost 4 bases and J lost 2; bases outside the gene matches: 9. The germline V gene encodes CDR1 SQVTM and CDR2 ANQGSEA. The CDR3 bases are TGCAGCGTTGTGGGGGACAGGGACCTAACCTACGAGCAGTACTTC. Its translation is CSVVGDRDLTYEQYF.

The chain's CDR3 is CATSRGRGSGGYTF. The DNA for the CDR3 is TGTGCCACCAGCAGAGGTCGGGGCTCTGGCGGCTACACCTTC. The chain recombines TRBV15 with TRBJ1-2, with TRBD1 as a possible D gene (5 bases). V lost 1 base, J lost 8 bases, and 14 bases lay in between. Germline-derived CDR1 and CDR2 are LNHNV and YYDKDF (reference sequence). This CDR3 is 14 amino acids long.

The chain joins TRBV6-6 to TRBJ1-1; TRBD1 might be the D (5 bases). Trimming took off 8 bases at V and 4 bases at J, with 17 bases between the two ends. Germline assignment: CDR1 MNHNY and CDR2 SVGAGI (reference sequence). This CDR3 is 14 amino acids long. The CDR3 sequence is CASRIQGEATEAFF. As DNA, the CDR3 is TGTGCCAGCCGAATCCAGGGTGAAGCCACTGAAGCTTTCTTT.

This clonotype was seen only once. This sequence joins TRBV5-1 and TRBJ1-4; no firm D call. Germline CDR1 is SGHRS and CDR2 is YFSETQ. This CDR3 spans 17 amino acids. V lost 0 bases and J lost 0, with 12 bases in between. The CDR3 DNA is TGCGCCAGCAGCTTGGATACCCAGGCAGCAACTAATGAAAAACTGTTTTTT. It specifies CASSLDTQAATNEKLFF.

V is TRBV29-1 and J is TRBJ2-3; D is uncertain. The length of the CDR3 is 14 residues. The germline V gene has CDR1 SQVTM and CDR2 ANQGSEA. Deletions cut 4 bases from V and 1 base from J, with 12 bases between. The CDR3 DNA sequence: TGCAGCGTTGCCCGGCAGAGACGCACAGATACGCAGTATTTT. It codes for CSVARQRRTDTQYF.

Only a few counts were recorded for this clonotype. The chain couples TRBV15 to TRBJ2-3; D ambiguous. This CDR3 is 14 amino acids long. V lost 1 base to trimming and J lost 2 bases, with 7 bases between them. Per germline, CDR1 LNHNV and CDR2 YYDKDF (reference sequence). The CDR3 loop is CATSRGWSTDTQYF. DNA of the CDR3: TGTGCCACCAGCAGAGGCTGGTCCACAGATACGCAGTATTTT. Based on the CDR3 plus reference TRBV15 and TRBJ2-3, the full variable domain is DAMVIQNPRYQVTQFGKPVTLSCSQTLNHNVMYWYQQKSSQAPKLLFHYYDKDFNNEADTPDNFQSRRPNTSFCFLDIRSPGLGDTAMYLCATSRGWSTDTQYFGPGTRLTVL.

The chain links TRBV14 to TRBJ2-5; possibly TRBD1 or TRBD2 for D (5 bases each). CDR1 is SGHDN, CDR2 FVKESK, per germline. This CDR3 region has 15 residues. Trimming took 4 bases from V and 2 from J, leaving 14 bases between them. For the CDR3, the DNA is TGTGCCAGCAGCCCGACTGAGGGGTGGCAAGAGACCCAGTACTTC. Amino acids: CASSPTEGWQETQYF.

This clonotype turned up a few times. The genes are TRBV7-9 and TRBJ2-4, with a weak D call TRBD1 (6 bases). CDR1 and CDR2 (germline): SEHNR, FQNEAQ (reference sequence). CDR3 length: 13 amino acids. V was clipped by 2 bases and J by 9 bases, with 11 bases between them. CDR3 in amino acids: CASSLNRDGIQYF. As DNA, the CDR3 is TGTGCCAGCAGCTTAAACAGGGATGGCATTCAGTACTTC.

V and J are TRBV20-1 and TRBJ1-1, with TRBD1 identical over 7 bases. This CDR3 spans 11 amino acids. The germline CDR1 and CDR2 sequences are DFQATT and SNEGSKA (reference sequence). V was pared by 6 bases and J by 8 bases, with 6 bases of the junction left unmatched. CDR3 DNA sequence: TGCAGTGCACCGACGGGACAGGAAGCTTTCTTT. It encodes CSAPTGQEAFF.

To note about this clonotype: The junction differs from germline at one of its ends, possibly a read error. The rearrangement links TRBV12-3 or TRBV12-4 to TRBJ1-5; 8 bases are a match to TRBD1. CDR3 length equals 18 residues. The CDR3 spells CASSLASGGIVSNQPQRF. The CDR3 DNA follows: TGTGCCAGCAGTTTAGCTTCAGGGGGCATAGTGAGCAATCAGCCCCAGCGTTTT.